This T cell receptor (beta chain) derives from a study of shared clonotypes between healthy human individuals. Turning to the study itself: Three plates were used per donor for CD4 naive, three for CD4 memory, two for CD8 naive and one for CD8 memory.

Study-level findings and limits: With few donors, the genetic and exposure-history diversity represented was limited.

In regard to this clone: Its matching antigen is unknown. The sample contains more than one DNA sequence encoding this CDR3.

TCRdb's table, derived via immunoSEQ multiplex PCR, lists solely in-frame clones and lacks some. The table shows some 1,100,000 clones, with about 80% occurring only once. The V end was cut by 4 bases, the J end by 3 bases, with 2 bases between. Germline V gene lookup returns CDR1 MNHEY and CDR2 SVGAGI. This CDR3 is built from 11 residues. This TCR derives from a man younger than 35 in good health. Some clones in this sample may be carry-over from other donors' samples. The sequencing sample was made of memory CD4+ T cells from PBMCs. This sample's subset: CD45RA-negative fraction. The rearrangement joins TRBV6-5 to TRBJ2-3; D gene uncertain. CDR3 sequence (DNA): TGTGCCAGCAGTTCAACAGATACGCAGTATTTT. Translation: CASSSTDTQYF.